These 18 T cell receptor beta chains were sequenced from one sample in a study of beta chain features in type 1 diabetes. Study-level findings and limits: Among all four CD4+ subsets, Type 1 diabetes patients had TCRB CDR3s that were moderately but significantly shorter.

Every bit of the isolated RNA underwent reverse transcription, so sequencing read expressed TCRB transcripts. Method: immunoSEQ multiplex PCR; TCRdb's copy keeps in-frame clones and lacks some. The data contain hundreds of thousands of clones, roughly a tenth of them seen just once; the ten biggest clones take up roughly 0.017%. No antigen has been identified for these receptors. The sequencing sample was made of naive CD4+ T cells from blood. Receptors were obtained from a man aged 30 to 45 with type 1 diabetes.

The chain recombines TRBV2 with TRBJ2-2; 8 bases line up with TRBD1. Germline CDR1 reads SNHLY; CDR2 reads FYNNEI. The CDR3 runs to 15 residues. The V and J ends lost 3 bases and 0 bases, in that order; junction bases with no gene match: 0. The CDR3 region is CASSEDRANTGELFF. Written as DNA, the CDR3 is TGTGCCAGCAGTGAGGACAGGGCGAACACCGGGGAGCTGTTTTTT.

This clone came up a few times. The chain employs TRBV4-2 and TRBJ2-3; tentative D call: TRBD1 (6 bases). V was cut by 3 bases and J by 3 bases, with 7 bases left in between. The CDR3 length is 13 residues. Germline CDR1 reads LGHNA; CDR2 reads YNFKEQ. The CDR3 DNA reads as TGTGCCAGCAGCCAGGGACAAACAGATACGCAGTATTTT. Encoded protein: CASSQGQTDTQYF.

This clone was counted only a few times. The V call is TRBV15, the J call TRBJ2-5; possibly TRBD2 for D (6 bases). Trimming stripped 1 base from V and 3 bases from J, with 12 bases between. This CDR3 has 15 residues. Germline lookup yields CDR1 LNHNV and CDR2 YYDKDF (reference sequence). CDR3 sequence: CATSRATSGEETQYF. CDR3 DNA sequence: TGTGCCACCAGCAGAGCGACTAGTGGGGAAGAGACCCAGTACTTC.

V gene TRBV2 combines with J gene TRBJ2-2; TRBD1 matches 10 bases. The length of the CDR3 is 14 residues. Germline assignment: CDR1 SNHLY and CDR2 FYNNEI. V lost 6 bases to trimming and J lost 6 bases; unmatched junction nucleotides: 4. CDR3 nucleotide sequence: TGTGCCAGCAGCGATGGACAGGGGGCCGGGGAGCTGTTTTTT. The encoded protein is CASSDGQGAGELFF.

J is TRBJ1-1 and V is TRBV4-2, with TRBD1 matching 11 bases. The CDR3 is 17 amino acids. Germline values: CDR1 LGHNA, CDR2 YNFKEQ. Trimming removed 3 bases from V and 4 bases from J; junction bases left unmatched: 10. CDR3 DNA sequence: TGTGCCAGCAGCCACGTCGGGACAGGGGGTCGGGTCACTGAAGCTTTCTTT. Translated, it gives CASSHVGTGGRVTEAFF.

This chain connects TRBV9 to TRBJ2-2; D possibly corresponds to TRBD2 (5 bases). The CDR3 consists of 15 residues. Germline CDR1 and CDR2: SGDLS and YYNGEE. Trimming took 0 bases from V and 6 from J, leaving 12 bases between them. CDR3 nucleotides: TGTGCCAGCAGCGTAGCTGCTAGCCTCTCCGGGGAGCTGTTTTTT. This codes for CASSVAASLSGELFF.

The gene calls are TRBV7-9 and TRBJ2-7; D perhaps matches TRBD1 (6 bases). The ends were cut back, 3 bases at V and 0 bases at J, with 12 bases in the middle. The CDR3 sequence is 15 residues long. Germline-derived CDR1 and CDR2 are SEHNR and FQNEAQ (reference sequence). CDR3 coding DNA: TGTGCCAGCAGCTTCGACAGGCTGAGCTCCTACGAGCAGTACTTC. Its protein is CASSFDRLSSYEQYF.

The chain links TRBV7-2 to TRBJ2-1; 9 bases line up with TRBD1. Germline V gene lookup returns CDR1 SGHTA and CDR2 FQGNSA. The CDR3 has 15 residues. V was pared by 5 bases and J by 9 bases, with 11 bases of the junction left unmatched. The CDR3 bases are TGTGCCAGCAGCCCGACCCGGGACAGGGCGGTTGAGCAGTTCTTC. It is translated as CASSPTRDRAVEQFF.

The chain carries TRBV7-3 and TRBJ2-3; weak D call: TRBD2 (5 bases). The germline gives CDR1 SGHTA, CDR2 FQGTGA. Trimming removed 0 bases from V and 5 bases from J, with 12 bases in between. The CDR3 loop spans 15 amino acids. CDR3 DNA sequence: TGTGCCAGCAGCTTAACCGGGATACGGGGAGATACGCAGTATTTT. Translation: CASSLTGIRGDTQYF.

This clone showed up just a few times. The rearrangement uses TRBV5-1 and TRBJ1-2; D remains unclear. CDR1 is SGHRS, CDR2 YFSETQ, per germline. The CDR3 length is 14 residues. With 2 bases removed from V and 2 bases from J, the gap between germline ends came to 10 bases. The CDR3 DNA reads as TGCGCCAGCAGCTTTGTACTAGGGAACTATGGCTACACCTTC. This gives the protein CASSFVLGNYGYTF.

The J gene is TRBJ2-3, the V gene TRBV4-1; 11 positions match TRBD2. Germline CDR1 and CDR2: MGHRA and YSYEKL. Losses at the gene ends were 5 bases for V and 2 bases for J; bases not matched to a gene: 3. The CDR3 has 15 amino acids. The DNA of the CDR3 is TGCGCCAGCAGCAAGACTAGCGGGGCCACAGATACGCAGTATTTT. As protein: CASSKTSGATDTQYF.

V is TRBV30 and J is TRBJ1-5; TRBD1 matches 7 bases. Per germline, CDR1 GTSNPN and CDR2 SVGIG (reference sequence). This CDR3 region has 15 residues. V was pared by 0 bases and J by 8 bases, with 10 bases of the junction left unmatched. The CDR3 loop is CAWSVFGTENKPQHF. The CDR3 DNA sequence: TGTGCCTGGAGTGTATTTGGGACAGAAAATAAGCCCCAGCATTTT. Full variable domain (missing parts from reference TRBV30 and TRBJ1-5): SQTIHQWPATLVQPVGSPLSLECTVEGTSNPNLYWYRQAAGRGLQLLFYSVGIGQISSEVPQNLSASRPQDRQFILSSKKLLLSDSGFYLCAWSVFGTENKPQHFGDGTRLSIL.

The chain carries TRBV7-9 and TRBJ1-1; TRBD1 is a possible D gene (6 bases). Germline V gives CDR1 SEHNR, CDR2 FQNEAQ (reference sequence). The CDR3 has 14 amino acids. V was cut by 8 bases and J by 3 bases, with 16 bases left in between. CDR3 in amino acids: CASGAGARDTEAFF. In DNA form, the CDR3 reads TGTGCCAGCGGAGCGGGGGCCAGAGACACTGAAGCTTTCTTT.

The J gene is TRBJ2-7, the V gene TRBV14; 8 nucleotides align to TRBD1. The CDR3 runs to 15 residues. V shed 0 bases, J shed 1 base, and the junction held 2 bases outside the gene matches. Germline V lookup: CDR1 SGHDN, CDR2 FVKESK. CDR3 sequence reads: CASSQDGTGSYEQYF. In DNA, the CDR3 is TGTGCCAGCAGCCAAGATGGGACAGGATCCTACGAGCAGTACTTC.

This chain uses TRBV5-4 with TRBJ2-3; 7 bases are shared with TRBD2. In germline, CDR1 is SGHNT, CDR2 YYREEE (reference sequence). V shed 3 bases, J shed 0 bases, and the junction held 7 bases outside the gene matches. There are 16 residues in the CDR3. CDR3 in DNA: TGTGCCAGCAGCTCGCGCAGCGGGGAAAGCACAGATACGCAGTATTTT. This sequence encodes CASSSRSGESTDTQYF.

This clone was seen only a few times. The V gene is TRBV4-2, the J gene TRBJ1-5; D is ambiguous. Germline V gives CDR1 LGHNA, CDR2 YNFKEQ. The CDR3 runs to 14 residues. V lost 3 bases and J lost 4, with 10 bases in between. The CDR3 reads CASSQKSTNQPQHF. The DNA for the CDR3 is TGTGCCAGCAGCCAGAAAAGTACTAATCAGCCCCAGCATTTT.

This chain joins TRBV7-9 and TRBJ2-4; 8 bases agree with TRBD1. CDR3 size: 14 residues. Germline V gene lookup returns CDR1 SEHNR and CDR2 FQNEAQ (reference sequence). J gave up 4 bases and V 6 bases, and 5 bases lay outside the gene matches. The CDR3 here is CASRPGTGKNIQYF. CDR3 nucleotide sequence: TGTGCCAGCAGACCGGGGACAGGAAAAAACATTCAGTACTTC.

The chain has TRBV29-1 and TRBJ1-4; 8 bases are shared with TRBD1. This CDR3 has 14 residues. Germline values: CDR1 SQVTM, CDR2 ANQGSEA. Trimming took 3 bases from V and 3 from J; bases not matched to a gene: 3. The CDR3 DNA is TGCAGCGTTGAGACAGGGGCAGCTAATGAAAAACTGTTTTTT. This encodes CSVETGAANEKLFF.